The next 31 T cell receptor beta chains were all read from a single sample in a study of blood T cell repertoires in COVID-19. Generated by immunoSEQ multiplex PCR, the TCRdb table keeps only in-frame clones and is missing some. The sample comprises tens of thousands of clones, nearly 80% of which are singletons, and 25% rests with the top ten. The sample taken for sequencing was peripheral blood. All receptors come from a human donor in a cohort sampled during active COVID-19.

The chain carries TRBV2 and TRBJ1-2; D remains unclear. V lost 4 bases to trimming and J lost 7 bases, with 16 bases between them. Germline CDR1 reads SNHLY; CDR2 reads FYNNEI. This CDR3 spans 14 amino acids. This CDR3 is CASSGELWASGYTF. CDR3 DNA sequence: TGTGCCAGCAGTGGCGAACTCTGGGCCTCTGGCTACACCTTC. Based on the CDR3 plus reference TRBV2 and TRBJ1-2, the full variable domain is EPEVTQTPSHQVTQMGQEVILRCVPISNHLYFYWYRQILGQKVEFLVSFYNNEISEKSEIFDDQFSVERPDGSNFTLKIRSTKLEDSAMYFCASSGELWASGYTFGSGTRLTVV.

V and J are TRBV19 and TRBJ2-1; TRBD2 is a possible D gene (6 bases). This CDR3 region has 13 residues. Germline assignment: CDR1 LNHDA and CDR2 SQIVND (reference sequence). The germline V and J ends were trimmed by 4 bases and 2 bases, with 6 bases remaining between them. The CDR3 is CASSSGTYNEQFF. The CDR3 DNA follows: TGTGCCAGTAGTAGCGGGACCTACAATGAGCAGTTCTTC.

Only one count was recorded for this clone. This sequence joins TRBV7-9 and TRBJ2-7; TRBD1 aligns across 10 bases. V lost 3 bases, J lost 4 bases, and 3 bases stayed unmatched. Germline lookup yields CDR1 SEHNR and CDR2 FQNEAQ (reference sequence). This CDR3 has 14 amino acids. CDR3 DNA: TGTGCCAGCAGCTTGGGACAGGGGTTTTACGAGCAGTACTTC. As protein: CASSLGQGFYEQYF.

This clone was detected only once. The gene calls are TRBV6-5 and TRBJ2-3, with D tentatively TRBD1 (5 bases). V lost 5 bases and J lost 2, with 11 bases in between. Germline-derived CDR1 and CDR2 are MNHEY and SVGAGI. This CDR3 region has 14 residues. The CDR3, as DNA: TGTGCCAGCAGTATCTCAGGGTCCACAGATACGCAGTATTTT. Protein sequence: CASSISGSTDTQYF.

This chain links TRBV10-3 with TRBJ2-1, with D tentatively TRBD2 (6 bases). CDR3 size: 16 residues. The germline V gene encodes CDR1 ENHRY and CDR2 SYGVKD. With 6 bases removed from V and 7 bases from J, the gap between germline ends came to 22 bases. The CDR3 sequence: CAISSAPPRESNEQFF. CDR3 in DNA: TGTGCCATCAGCAGTGCCCCCCCCCGGGAGAGTAATGAGCAGTTCTTC.

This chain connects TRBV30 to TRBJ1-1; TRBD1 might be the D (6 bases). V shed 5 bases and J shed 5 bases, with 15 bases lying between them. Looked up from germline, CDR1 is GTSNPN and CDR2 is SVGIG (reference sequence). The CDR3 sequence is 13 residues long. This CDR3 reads CAWDRITGTEAFF. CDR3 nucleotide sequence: TGTGCCTGGGATCGTATAACAGGGACTGAAGCTTTCTTT. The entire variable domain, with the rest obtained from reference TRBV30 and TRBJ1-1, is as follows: SQTIHQWPATLVQPVGSPLSLECTVEGTSNPNLYWYRQAAGRGLQLLFYSVGIGQISSEVPQNLSASRPQDRQFILSSKKLLLSDSGFYLCAWDRITGTEAFFGQGTRLTVV.

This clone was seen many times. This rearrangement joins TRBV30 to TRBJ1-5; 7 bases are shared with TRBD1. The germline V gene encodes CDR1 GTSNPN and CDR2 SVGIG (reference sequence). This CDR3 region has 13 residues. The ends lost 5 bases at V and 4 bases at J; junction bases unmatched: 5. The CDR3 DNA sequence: TGTGCCTGGGCCAGGGGGACTAATCAGCCCCAGCATTTT. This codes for CAWARGTNQPQHF.

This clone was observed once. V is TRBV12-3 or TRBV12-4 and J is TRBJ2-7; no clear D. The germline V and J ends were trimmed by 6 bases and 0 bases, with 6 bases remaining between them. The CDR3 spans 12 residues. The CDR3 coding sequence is TGTGCCAGCAGCCTCGGCTCCTACGAGCAGTACTTC. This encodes CASSLGSYEQYF.

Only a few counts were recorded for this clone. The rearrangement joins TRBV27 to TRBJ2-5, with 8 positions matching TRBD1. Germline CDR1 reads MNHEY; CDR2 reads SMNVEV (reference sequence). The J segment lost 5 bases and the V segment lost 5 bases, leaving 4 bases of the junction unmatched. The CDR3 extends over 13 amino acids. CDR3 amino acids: CASSKDRVETQYF. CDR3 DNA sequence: TGTGCCAGCAGTAAGGACAGGGTTGAGACCCAGTACTTC.

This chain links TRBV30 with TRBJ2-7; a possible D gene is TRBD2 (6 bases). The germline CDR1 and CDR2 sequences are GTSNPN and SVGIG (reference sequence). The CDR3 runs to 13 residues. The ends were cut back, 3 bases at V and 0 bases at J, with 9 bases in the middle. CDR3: CAWRVTSSYEQYF. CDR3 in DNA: TGTGCCTGGAGGGTGACTAGCTCCTACGAGCAGTACTTC.

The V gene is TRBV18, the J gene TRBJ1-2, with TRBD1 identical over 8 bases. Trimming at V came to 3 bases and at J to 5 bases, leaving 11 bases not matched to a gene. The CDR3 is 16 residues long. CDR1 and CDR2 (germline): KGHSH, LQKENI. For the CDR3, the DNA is TGTGCCAGCTCACCTACCGGGACAGGAGGTGGGTATGGCTACACCTTC. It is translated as CASSPTGTGGGYGYTF.

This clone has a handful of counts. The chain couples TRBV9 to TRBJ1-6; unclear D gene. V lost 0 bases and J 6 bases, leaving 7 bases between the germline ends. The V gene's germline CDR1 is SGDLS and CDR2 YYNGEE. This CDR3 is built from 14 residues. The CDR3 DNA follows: TGTGCCAGCAGCGTAGGCACACCTAATTCACCCCTCCACTTT. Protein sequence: CASSVGTPNSPLHF.

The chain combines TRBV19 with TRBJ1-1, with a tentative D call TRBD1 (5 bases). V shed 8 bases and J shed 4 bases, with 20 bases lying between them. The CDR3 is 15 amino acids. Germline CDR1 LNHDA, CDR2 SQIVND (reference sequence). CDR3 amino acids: CASLRGGIGSTEAFF. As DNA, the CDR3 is TGTGCCAGTCTCCGGGGGGGGATTGGGAGCACTGAAGCTTTCTTT. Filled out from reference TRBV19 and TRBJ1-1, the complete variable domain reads DGGITQSPKYLFRKEGQNVTLSCEQNLNHDAMYWYRQDPGQGLRLIYYSQIVNDFQKGDIAEGYSVSREKKESFPLTVTSAQKNPTAFYLCASLRGGIGSTEAFFGQGTRLTVV.

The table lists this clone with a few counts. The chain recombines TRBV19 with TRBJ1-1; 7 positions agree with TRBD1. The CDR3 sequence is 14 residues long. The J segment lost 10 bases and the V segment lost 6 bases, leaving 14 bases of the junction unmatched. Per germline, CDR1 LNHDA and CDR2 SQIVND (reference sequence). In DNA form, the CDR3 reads TGTGCCAGTAGCCTCCAACCCGTCAGGGGGATAGCTTTCTTT. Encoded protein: CASSLQPVRGIAFF.

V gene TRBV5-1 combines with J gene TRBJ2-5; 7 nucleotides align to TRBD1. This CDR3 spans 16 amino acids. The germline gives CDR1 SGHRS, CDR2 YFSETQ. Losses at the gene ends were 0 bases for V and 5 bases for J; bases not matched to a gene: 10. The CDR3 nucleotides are TGCGCCAGCAGCTTGGCCGAGGTCAGGGGGTTTGAGACCCAGTACTTC. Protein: CASSLAEVRGFETQYF.

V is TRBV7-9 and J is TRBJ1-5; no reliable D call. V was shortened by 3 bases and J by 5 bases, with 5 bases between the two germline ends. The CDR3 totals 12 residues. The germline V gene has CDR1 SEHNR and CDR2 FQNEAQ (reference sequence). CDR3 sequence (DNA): TGTGCCAGCAGCTTCCGTGATCAGCCCCAGCATTTT. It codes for CASSFRDQPQHF.

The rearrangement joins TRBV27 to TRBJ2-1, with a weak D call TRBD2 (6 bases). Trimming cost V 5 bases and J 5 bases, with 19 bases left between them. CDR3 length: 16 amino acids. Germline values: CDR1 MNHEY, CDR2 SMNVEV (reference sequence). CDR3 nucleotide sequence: TGTGCCAGCAGTCCGAAGCCTAGGACGGGGGACAATGAGCAGTTCTTC. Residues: CASSPKPRTGDNEQFF.

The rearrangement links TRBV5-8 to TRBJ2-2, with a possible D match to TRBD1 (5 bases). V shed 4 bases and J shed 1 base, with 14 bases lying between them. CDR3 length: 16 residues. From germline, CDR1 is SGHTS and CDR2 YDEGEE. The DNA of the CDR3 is TGTGCCAGCAGCCCCTGGGGCCGGAGGAACACCGGGGAGCTGTTTTTT. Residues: CASSPWGRRNTGELFF.

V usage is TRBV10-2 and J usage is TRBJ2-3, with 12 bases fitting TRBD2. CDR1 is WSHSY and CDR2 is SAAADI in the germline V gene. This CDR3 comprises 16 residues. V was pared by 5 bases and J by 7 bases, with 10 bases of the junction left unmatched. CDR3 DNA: TGCGCCAGCAGTAACCCCACTAGCGGGGGGCGGTATACGCAGTATTTT. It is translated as CASSNPTSGGRYTQYF.

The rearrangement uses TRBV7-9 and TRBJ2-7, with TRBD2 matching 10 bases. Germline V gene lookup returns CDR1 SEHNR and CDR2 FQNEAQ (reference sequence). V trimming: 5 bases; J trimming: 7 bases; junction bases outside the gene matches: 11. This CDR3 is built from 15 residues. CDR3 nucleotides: TGTGCCAGCAGCCTCGCTAGCGGGGGCCCCTCTGAGCAGTACTTC. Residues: CASSLASGGPSEQYF.

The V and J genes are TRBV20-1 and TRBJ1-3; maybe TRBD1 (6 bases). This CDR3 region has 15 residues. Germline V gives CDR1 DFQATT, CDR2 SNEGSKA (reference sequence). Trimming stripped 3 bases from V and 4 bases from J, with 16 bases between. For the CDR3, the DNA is TGCAGTGCTAGTGATGGGGGCAGTATGGGAAACACCATATATTTT. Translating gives CSASDGGSMGNTIYF.

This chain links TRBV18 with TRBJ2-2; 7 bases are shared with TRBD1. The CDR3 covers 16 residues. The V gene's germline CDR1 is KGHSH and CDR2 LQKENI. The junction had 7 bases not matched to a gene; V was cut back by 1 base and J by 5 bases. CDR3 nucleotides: TGTGCCAGCTCACCACAGGAAGGGGGCTGGACCGGGGAGCTGTTTTTT. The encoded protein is CASSPQEGGWTGELFF.

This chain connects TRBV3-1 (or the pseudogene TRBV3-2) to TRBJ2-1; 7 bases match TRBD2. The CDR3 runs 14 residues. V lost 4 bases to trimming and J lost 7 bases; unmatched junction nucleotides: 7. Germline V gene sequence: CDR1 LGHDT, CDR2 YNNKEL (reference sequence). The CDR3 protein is CASSPLGRENEQFF. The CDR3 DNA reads TGTGCCAGCAGCCCACTAGGGAGGGAGAATGAGCAGTTCTTC.

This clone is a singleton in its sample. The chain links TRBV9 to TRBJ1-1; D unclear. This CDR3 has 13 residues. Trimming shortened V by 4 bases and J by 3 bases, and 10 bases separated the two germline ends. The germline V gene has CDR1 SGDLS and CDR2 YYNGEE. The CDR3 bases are TGTGCCAGCAGCCCCGAGGTCTACACTGAAGCTTTCTTT. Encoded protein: CASSPEVYTEAFF.

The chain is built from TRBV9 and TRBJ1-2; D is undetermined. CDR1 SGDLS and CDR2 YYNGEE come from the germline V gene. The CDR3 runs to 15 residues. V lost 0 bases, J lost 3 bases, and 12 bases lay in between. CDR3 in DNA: TGTGCCAGCAGCGTAGGTACAAACAGAGACTATGGCTACACCTTC. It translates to CASSVGTNRDYGYTF.

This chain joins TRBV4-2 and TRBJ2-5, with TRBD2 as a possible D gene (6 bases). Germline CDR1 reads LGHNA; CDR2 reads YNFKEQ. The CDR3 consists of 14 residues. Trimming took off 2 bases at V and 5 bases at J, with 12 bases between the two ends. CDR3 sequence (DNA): TGTGCCAGCAGCCAAACGGGACTCGCGGAGACCCAGTACTTC. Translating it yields CASSQTGLAETQYF.

CDR3 loop: CASRVAGRVYNEQFF. In nucleotides, the CDR3 is TGTGCCAGCAGGGTAGCGGGAAGGGTTTACAATGAGCAGTTCTTC. This chain connects TRBV27 to TRBJ2-1, with 8 bases matching TRBD2. The germline V gene has CDR1 MNHEY and CDR2 SMNVEV (reference sequence). V gave up 6 bases and J gave up 4 bases; unmatched junction bases: 8. This CDR3 is 15 amino acids long.

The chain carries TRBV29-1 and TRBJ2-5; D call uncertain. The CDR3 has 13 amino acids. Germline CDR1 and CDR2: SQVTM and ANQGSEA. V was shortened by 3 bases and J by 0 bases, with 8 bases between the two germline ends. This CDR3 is CSVELLYQETQYF. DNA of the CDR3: TGCAGCGTTGAGTTACTGTACCAAGAGACCCAGTACTTC.

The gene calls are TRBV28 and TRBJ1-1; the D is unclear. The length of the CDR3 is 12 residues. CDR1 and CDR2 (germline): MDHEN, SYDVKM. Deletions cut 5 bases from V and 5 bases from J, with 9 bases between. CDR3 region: CASSTFRTEAFF. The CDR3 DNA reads TGTGCCAGCAGTACCTTCAGGACTGAAGCTTTCTTT.

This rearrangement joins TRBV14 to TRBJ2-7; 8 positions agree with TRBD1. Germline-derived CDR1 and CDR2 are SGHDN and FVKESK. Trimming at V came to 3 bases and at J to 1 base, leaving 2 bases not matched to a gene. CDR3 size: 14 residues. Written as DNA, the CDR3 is TGTGCCAGCAGCCACGGGACAGGATCCTACGAGCAGTACTTC. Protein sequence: CASSHGTGSYEQYF.

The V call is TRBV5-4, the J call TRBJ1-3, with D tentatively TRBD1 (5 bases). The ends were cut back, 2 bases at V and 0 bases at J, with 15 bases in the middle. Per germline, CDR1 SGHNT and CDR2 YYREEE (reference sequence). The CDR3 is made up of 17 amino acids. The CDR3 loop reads CASSFVGTGLSGNTIYF. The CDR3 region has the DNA TGTGCCAGCAGCTTTGTGGGGACGGGACTCTCTGGAAACACCATATATTTT.